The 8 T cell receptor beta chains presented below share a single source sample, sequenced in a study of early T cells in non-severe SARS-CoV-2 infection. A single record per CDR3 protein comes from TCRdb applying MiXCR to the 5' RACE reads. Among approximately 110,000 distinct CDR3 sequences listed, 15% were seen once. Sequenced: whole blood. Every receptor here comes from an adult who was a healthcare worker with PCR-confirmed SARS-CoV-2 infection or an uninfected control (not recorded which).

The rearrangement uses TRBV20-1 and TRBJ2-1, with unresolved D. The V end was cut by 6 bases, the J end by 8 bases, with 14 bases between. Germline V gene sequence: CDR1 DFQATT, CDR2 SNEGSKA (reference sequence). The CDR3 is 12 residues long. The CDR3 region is CSAKLLDDEQFF. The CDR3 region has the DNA TGCAGTGCAAAACTTCTAGACGATGAGCAGTTCTTC.

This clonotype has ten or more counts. CDR3 protein: CASSEVETQYF. CDR3 coding DNA: TGTGCCAGCAGTGAGGTGGAGACCCAGTACTTC. V gene TRBV2 combines with J gene TRBJ2-5; D not resolved. The V end lost 3 bases, the J end lost 5 bases, and 4 bases lay between the germline ends. Germline CDR1 and CDR2: SNHLY and FYNNEI. The CDR3 extends over 11 amino acids.

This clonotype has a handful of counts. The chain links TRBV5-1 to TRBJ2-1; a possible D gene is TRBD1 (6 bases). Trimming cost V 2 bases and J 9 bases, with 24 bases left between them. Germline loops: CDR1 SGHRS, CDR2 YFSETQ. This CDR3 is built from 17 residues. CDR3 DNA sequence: TGCGCCAGCAGCTTATTCAGGGGCACCGCGTTCCAGCGTGAGCAGTTCTTC. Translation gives CASSLFRGTAFQREQFF.

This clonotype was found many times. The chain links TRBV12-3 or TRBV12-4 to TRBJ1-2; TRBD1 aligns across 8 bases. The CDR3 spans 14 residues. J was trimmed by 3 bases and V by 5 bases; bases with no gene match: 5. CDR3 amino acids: CASSQLDRDYGYTF. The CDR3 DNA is TGTGCCAGCAGTCAATTGGACAGGGACTATGGCTACACCTTC.

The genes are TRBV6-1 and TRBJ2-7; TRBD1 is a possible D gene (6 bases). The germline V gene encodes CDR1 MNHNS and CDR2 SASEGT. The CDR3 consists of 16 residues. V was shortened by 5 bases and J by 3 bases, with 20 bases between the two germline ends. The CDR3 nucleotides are TGTGCCAGCAGTCCTCTTTGGGCAGGGGATAACTACGAGCAGTACTTC. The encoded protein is CASSPLWAGDNYEQYF.

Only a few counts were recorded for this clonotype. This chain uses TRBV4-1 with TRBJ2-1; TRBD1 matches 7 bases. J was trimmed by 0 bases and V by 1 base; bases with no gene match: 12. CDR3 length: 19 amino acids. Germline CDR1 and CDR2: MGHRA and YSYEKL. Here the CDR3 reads CASSQVPPVTGSSYNEQFF. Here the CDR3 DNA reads TGCGCCAGCAGCCAAGTCCCCCCCGTGACAGGGAGCTCCTACAATGAGCAGTTCTTC.

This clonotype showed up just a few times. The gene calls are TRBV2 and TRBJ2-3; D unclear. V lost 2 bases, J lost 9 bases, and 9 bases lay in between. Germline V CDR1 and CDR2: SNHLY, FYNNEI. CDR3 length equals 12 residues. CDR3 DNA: TGTGCCAGCAGTGAACCCTCCCCAACGCAGTATTTT. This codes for CASSEPSPTQYF.

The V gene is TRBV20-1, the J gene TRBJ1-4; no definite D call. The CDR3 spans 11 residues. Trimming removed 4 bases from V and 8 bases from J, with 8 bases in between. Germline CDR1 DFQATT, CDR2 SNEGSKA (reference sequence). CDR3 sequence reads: CSATTGEKLFF. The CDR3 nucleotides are TGCAGTGCTACGACTGGCGAAAAACTGTTTTTT.